This T cell receptor (beta chain) was identified during a study of cytomegalovirus exposure and HLA in healthy donors. In the case of this clone: Its antigen is undetermined.

Study-wide points: About 150 TCR beta chains were listed as cytomegalovirus-associated.

The primer mix had 60 Vbeta and 13 Jbeta primers. This table comes from immunoSEQ multiplex PCR, and its TCRdb copy is limited to in-frame clones, with some not included. The sample contains around 130,000 clones, under 90% of which appear only once. Germline CDR1 is SGHTA and CDR2 is FQGNSA. The CDR3 consists of 14 residues. V shed 7 bases and J shed 2 bases, with 14 bases lying between them. Sequencing was carried out using PBMCs. The sequence came from a woman aged 40-49 years in good health and CMV-seronegative. V gene TRBV7-2 combines with J gene TRBJ1-2; TRBD1 is a possible D gene (5 bases). CDR3: CASTMTRQNYGYTF. Written as DNA, the CDR3 is TGTGCCAGCACCATGACAAGACAGAACTATGGCTACACCTTC.